These T cell receptor beta chains were read from a single sample in a study of shared clonotypes between healthy human individuals. The repertoire was sequenced with immunoSEQ multiplex PCR; TCRdb's copy has only in-frame clones and lacks some. The data show some 2.1 million clones, roughly 94% seen once. The specimen was naive CD4+ T cells sorted from blood. These receptors originate from a man between 18 and 35 years old in good health. Each CDR3 is given with its conserved first and last residue. The order of the fields is V gene, J gene, CDR3 protein.

>TRBV10-3|TRBJ1-1
CAISSGVNTEAFF
>TRBV5-6|TRBJ1-1
CASSRGDRERSTEAFF
>TRBV28|TRBJ1-3
CASSLRQFSGNTIYF
>TRBV4-1|TRBJ2-2
CASSQGPSGVAGELFF
>TRBV7-2|TRBJ1-1
CASSTPGRVGTFF
>TRBV18|TRBJ2-3
CASSPPNRGTDTQYF
>TRBV20-1|TRBJ1-3
CSASQGNTIYF
>TRBV6-5|TRBJ2-2
CAGGTTNTGELFF
>TRBV7-9|TRBJ1-3
CASSSTEDSGNTIYF
>TRBV27|TRBJ2-5
CASKVQNQETQYF
>TRBV5-1|TRBJ2-1
CASSLEDPGSNKGEQFF
>TRBV21-1|TRBJ1-5
CASSPFRETQPQHF
>TRBV18|TRBJ2-1
CASSPQDAYNEQFF
>TRBV6-1|TRBJ2-7
CASSERNGRFVYEQYF
>TRBV25-1|TRBJ1-1
CASRSNGNTEAFF
>TRBV5-4|TRBJ1-4
CASSLGGKSNEKLFF
>TRBV20-1|TRBJ2-7
CSAIWVYEQYF
>TRBV25-1|TRBJ2-3
CASAGSLSRNTQYF
>TRBV27|TRBJ1-5
CASSLFSQGGQPQHF
>TRBV9|TRBJ2-1
CASSVASGAYNEQFF
>TRBV30|TRBJ1-5
CAWRGDNNQPQHF
>TRBV5-1|TRBJ2-7
CASSLGGTGGSHEQYF
>TRBV28|TRBJ1-4
CASSPSNRGRNEKLFF
>TRBV4-2|TRBJ1-2
CASSQEVGQGGESNYGYTF